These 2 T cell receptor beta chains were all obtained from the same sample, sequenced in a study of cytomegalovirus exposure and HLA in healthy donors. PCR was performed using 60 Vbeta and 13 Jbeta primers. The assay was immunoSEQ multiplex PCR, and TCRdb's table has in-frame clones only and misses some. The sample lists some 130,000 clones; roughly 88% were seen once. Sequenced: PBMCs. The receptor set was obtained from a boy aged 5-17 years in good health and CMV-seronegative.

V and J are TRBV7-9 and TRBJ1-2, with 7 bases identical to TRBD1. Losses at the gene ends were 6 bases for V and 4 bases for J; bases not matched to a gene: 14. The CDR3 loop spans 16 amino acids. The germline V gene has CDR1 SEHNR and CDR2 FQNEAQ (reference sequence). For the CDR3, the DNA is TGTGCCAGCAGGGGAGAAGGGACAGCTAACCCCTATGGCTACACCTTC. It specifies CASRGEGTANPYGYTF.

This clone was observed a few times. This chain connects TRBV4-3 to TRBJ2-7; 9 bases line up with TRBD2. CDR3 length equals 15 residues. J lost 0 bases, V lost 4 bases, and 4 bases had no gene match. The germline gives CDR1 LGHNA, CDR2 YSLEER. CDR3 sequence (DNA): TGCGCCAGCAGCCGAGGACTAGCGAGCTCCTACGAGCAGTACTTC. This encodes CASSRGLASSYEQYF.